The 28 T cell receptor beta chains presented below share a single source sample, sequenced in a study of blood T cell repertoires in COVID-19. Some clones are missing from TCRdb's copy, which holds only in-frame ones; the method was immunoSEQ multiplex PCR. The sample records some 170,000 clones, 82% being singletons. The sample was peripheral blood. The receptors stem from a woman in her 70s with acute or convalescent COVID-19.

This chain joins TRBV9 and TRBJ1-2; 8 bases match TRBD1. CDR3 size: 17 residues. The V segment lost 4 bases and the J segment 4 bases; nucleotides outside the gene matches: 15. Germline V gene lookup returns CDR1 SGDLS and CDR2 YYNGEE. CDR3 loop: CASSPSGTGLTLYGYTF. The CDR3 DNA reads TGTGCCAGCAGCCCTTCCGGGACAGGCCTCACTCTCTATGGCTACACCTTC.

V gene TRBV4-1 combines with J gene TRBJ1-2, with D tentatively TRBD1 (5 bases). CDR3 length: 15 amino acids. Germline V gives CDR1 MGHRA, CDR2 YSYEKL. V was clipped by 4 bases and J by 4 bases, with 16 bases between them. CDR3 bases: TGCGCCAGCAGCCCGGAGTTCGGGGGAATCTATGGCTACACCTTC. Translated, it gives CASSPEFGGIYGYTF.

The chain recombines TRBV5-1 with TRBJ2-5; a possible D gene is TRBD2 (6 bases). The CDR3 is 14 amino acids. With 4 bases removed from V and 1 base from J, the gap between germline ends came to 11 bases. Germline V gives CDR1 SGHRS, CDR2 YFSETQ. CDR3 in amino acids: CASSGGTPQETQYF. CDR3 DNA sequence: TGCGCCAGCAGCGGGGGGACTCCCCAAGAGACCCAGTACTTC.

This clone was counted a few times. This chain joins TRBV6-5 and TRBJ1-1; D unresolved. CDR3 length equals 14 residues. Trimming shortened V by 0 bases and J by 5 bases, and 10 bases separated the two germline ends. CDR1 and CDR2 (germline): MNHEY, SVGAGI. This CDR3 is CASSYSGRQTEAFF. As DNA, the CDR3 is TGTGCCAGCAGTTACTCAGGCAGACAAACTGAAGCTTTCTTT.

The gene calls are TRBV18 and TRBJ1-2, with D perhaps TRBD1 (5 bases). The germline V and J ends were trimmed by 3 bases and 0 bases, with 17 bases remaining between them. Germline V gene lookup returns CDR1 KGHSH and CDR2 LQKENI. The CDR3 is 17 residues long. CDR3: CASSPSGVRITNYGYTF. The CDR3 nucleotides are TGTGCCAGCTCACCGTCGGGGGTGCGGATTACTAACTATGGCTACACCTTC. The full variable domain, completed using reference TRBV18 and TRBJ1-2, is NAGVMQNPRHLVRRRGQEARLRCSPMKGHSHVYWYRQLPEEGLKFMVYLQKENIIDESGMPKERFSAEFPKEGPSILRIQQVVRGDSAAYFCASSPSGVRITNYGYTFGSGTRLTVV.

V gene TRBV28 combines with J gene TRBJ2-5, with D perhaps matching TRBD1 (6 bases). The length of the CDR3 is 15 residues. Germline CDR1 is MDHEN and CDR2 is SYDVKM. The V end lost 3 bases, the J end lost 2 bases, and 13 bases lay between the germline ends. DNA for the CDR3: TGTGCCAGCAGTTTCTATGGACAGATTCAAGAGACCCAGTACTTC. Residues: CASSFYGQIQETQYF. Drawing the rest from reference TRBV28 and TRBJ2-5, the complete variable domain is DVKVTQSSRYLVKRTGEKVFLECVQDMDHENMFWYRQDPGLGLRLIYFSYDVKMKEKGDIPEGYSVSREKKERFSLILESASTNQTSMYLCASSFYGQIQETQYFGPGTRLLVL.

The rearrangement joins TRBV10-3 to TRBJ2-3, with TRBD2 matching over 8 bases. The germline CDR1 and CDR2 sequences are ENHRY and SYGVKD. The J segment lost 0 bases and the V segment lost 6 bases, leaving 8 bases of the junction unmatched. The CDR3 contains 16 residues. The CDR3 loop reads CAISFNRGGSTDTQYF. For the CDR3, the DNA is TGTGCCATCAGCTTCAACCGGGGGGGGAGCACAGATACGCAGTATTTT.

The V gene is TRBV6-5, the J gene TRBJ1-6; the D gene is possibly TRBD1 (5 bases). The CDR3 is 13 amino acids. The ends were cut back, 10 bases at V and 7 bases at J, with 14 bases in the middle. CDR1 and CDR2 from the germline V gene are MNHEY and SVGAGI. The CDR3 DNA reads as TGTGCCACTCTAACGGGGGGAAATTCACCCCTCCACTTT. This sequence encodes CATLTGGNSPLHF.

The V call is TRBV4-2, the J call TRBJ1-6; D unresolved. Germline CDR1 is LGHNA and CDR2 is YNFKEQ. The CDR3 loop spans 13 amino acids. V was clipped by 3 bases and J by 8 bases, with 8 bases between them. The CDR3 DNA follows: TGTGCCAGCAGCCAGGAGGGATATTCACCCCTCCACTTT. Its translation: CASSQEGYSPLHF.

The chain links TRBV11-2 to TRBJ2-7; a weak D match, TRBD1 (5 bases). V gave up 3 bases and J gave up 0 bases, with 12 bases separating them. The germline CDR1 and CDR2 sequences are SGHAT and FQNNGV. This CDR3 comprises 15 residues. CDR3 nucleotides: TGTGCCAGCAGCTTTATACAGGCCAGCTCCTACGAGCAGTACTTC. Protein product: CASSFIQASSYEQYF.

J is TRBJ2-1 and V is TRBV5-1, with 15 bases lining up with TRBD2. From germline, CDR1 is SGHRS and CDR2 YFSETQ. V dropped 1 base and J dropped 9; count of bases not matched to a gene: 2. This CDR3 is 15 amino acids long. The CDR3 DNA reads TGCGCCAGCAGCTTGCTGGGACTAGCGGGAGGTGAGCAGTTCTTC. It codes for CASSLLGLAGGEQFF.

The chain employs TRBV18 and TRBJ1-1; no firm D call. The ends were cut back, 3 bases at V and 0 bases at J, with 8 bases in the middle. Germline CDR1 and CDR2: KGHSH and LQKENI. The CDR3 is 14 amino acids. The CDR3 sequence: CASSPSRVNTEAFF. CDR3 sequence (DNA): TGTGCCAGCTCACCGAGCCGGGTGAACACTGAAGCTTTCTTT. The full variable domain, with the rest looked up from reference TRBV18 and TRBJ1-1, is NAGVMQNPRHLVRRRGQEARLRCSPMKGHSHVYWYRQLPEEGLKFMVYLQKENIIDESGMPKERFSAEFPKEGPSILRIQQVVRGDSAAYFCASSPSRVNTEAFFGQGTRLTVV.

The chain employs TRBV19 and TRBJ2-1; the match to TRBD2 covers 9 bases. Germline CDR1 reads LNHDA; CDR2 reads SQIVND (reference sequence). V was pared by 2 bases and J by 3 bases, with 8 bases of the junction left unmatched. This CDR3 contains 17 residues. CDR3 nucleotide sequence: TGTGCCAGTAGTATATCCCTAGCGGGACCAGTCTACAATGAGCAGTTCTTC. It encodes CASSISLAGPVYNEQFF.

V gene TRBV28 combines with J gene TRBJ1-1; D gene uncertain. CDR1 MDHEN and CDR2 SYDVKM come from the germline V gene. Trimming left V 5 bases short and J 4 bases short, with 8 bases between. CDR3 length: 12 amino acids. The CDR3 coding sequence is TGTGCCAGCAGTGAGAGAGGCACTGAAGCTTTCTTT. This translates into CASSERGTEAFF.

This chain joins TRBV2 and TRBJ2-4, with D maybe TRBD1 (6 bases). Germline loops: CDR1 SNHLY, CDR2 FYNNEI. V shed 3 bases and J shed 5 bases, with 26 bases lying between them. This CDR3 has 19 residues. The CDR3 loop is CASSDYTSNQQGSQNIQYF. In nucleotides, the CDR3 is TGTGCCAGCAGTGATTATACAAGTAACCAACAGGGATCTCAAAACATTCAGTACTTC. Filled out from reference TRBV2 and TRBJ2-4, the complete variable domain reads EPEVTQTPSHQVTQMGQEVILRCVPISNHLYFYWYRQILGQKVEFLVSFYNNEISEKSEIFDDQFSVERPDGSNFTLKIRSTKLEDSAMYFCASSDYTSNQQGSQNIQYFGAGTRLSVL.

This chain links TRBV11-2 with TRBJ2-1; D is perhaps TRBD2 (5 bases). Trimming removed 1 base from V and 8 bases from J, with 12 bases in between. Looked up from germline, CDR1 is SGHAT and CDR2 is FQNNGV. The CDR3 runs to 14 residues. The CDR3: CASSLGTRQDEQFF. For the CDR3, the DNA is TGTGCCAGCAGCTTAGGCACTAGGCAAGATGAGCAGTTCTTC.

This chain joins TRBV28 and TRBJ1-6; D gene uncertain. V lost 7 bases, J lost 8 bases, and 18 bases lay in between. This CDR3 region has 15 residues. Germline V CDR1 and CDR2: MDHEN, SYDVKM. CDR3 residues: CASMDEGGIYSPLHF. CDR3 nucleotides: TGTGCCAGCATGGACGAGGGTGGTATTTATTCACCCCTCCACTTT.

On this clone itself: Different DNA sequences within this sample yield the same CDR3. This chain links TRBV18 with TRBJ2-7, with D maybe TRBD2 (6 bases). The CDR3 is 13 amino acids. Trimming took 6 bases from V and 3 from J, leaving 12 bases between them. Per the germline V gene, CDR1 is KGHSH and CDR2 is LQKENI. CDR3 sequence reads: CASSPGLNYEQYF. In DNA form, the CDR3 reads TGTGCCAGCTCTCCGGGACTTAACTACGAGCAGTACTTC.

V is TRBV6-5 and J is TRBJ1-1; TRBD1 matches at 10 bases. V shed 7 bases, J shed 1 base, and the junction held 6 bases outside the gene matches. The CDR3 runs to 15 residues. Germline V gene data show CDR1 as MNHEY and CDR2 as SVGAGI. The CDR3 region has the DNA TGTGCCAGCACCACCGGACAGGGGGGGAACACTGAAGCTTTCTTT. Translating gives CASTTGQGGNTEAFF.

This rearrangement joins TRBV29-1 to TRBJ1-1; D may be TRBD1 (5 bases). The CDR3 is 13 amino acids. The germline V gene encodes CDR1 SQVTM and CDR2 ANQGSEA. With 1 base removed from V and 2 bases from J, the gap between germline ends came to 8 bases. For the CDR3, the DNA is TGCAGCGTTGAAGTCGGGGGAAACACTGAAGCTTTCTTT. This translates into CSVEVGGNTEAFF. The whole variable domain, remainder taken from reference TRBV29-1 and TRBJ1-1, is SAVISQKPSRDICQRGTSLTIQCQVDSQVTMMFWYRQQPGQSLTLIATANQGSEATYESGFVIDKFPISRPNLTFSTLTVSNMSPEDSSIYLCSVEVGGNTEAFFGQGTRLTVV.

The chain employs TRBV5-1 and TRBJ2-5; 12 bases line up with TRBD2. Per germline, CDR1 SGHRS and CDR2 YFSETQ. Trimming at V came to 3 bases and at J to 1 base, leaving 4 bases not matched to a gene. This CDR3 contains 16 residues. Written as DNA, the CDR3 is TGCGCCAGCAGCTACGGACTAGCGGGGATCCAAGAGACCCAGTACTTC. Translating it yields CASSYGLAGIQETQYF.

This clone was seen a few times. The genes are TRBV10-1 and TRBJ1-5, with 9 bases lining up with TRBD1. V dropped 3 bases and J dropped 6; count of bases not matched to a gene: 12. The CDR3 has 17 amino acids. The germline V gene has CDR1 WNHNN and CDR2 SYGVQD (reference sequence). The CDR3 reads CASSERWDRVDPQPQHF. The CDR3, as DNA: TGCGCCAGCAGTGAACGCTGGGACAGGGTAGACCCTCAGCCCCAGCATTTT.

J is TRBJ2-1 and V is TRBV10-3; 11 positions match TRBD2. The CDR3 is 15 amino acids. V was pared by 2 bases and J by 13 bases, with 10 bases of the junction left unmatched. From germline, CDR1 is ENHRY and CDR2 SYGVKD. The chain's CDR3 is CAISEDSGGARQQFF. The CDR3 nucleotides are TGTGCCATCAGTGAGGATAGCGGGGGGGCGCGTCAACAGTTCTTC.

The J gene is TRBJ1-5, the V gene TRBV28, with D tentatively TRBD1 (6 bases). The CDR3 covers 16 residues. Germline V gene lookup returns CDR1 MDHEN and CDR2 SYDVKM. Trimming cost V 6 bases and J 3 bases, with 18 bases left between them. CDR3 protein: CASSNGGGGLNQPQHF. The CDR3 DNA sequence: TGTGCCAGCAGCAATGGTGGGGGGGGGCTCAATCAGCCCCAGCATTTT.

The V call is TRBV28, the J call TRBJ2-7; 9 bases line up with TRBD2. Germline-derived CDR1 and CDR2 are MDHEN and SYDVKM. V was clipped by 5 bases and J by 0 bases; unmatched bases: 8. CDR3 size: 16 residues. The CDR3 loop is CASSRNPSGASYEQYF. CDR3 sequence (DNA): TGTGCCAGCAGTAGAAATCCTAGCGGGGCCTCCTACGAGCAGTACTTC.

V usage is TRBV5-1 and J usage is TRBJ2-1; no clear D. This CDR3 spans 12 amino acids. Trimming removed 7 bases from V and 3 bases from J, with 8 bases in between. The germline V gene encodes CDR1 SGHRS and CDR2 YFSETQ. For the CDR3, the DNA is TGCGCCAGCTGGGCCTTCTACAATGAGCAGTTCTTC. Encoded protein: CASWAFYNEQFF. The whole variable domain, filled in from reference TRBV5-1 and TRBJ2-1, reads KAGVTQTPRYLIKTRGQQVTLSCSPISGHRSVSWYQQTPGQGLQFLFEYFSETQRNKGNFPGRFSGRQFSNSRSEMNVSTLELGDSALYLCASWAFYNEQFFGPGTRLTVL.

The gene calls are TRBV3-1 (or the pseudogene TRBV3-2) and TRBJ1-6, with 7 bases that match TRBD1. The V and J ends lost 8 bases and 8 bases, in that order; junction bases with no gene match: 9. CDR3 length: 14 residues. In germline, CDR1 is LGHDT, CDR2 YNNKEL (reference sequence). The CDR3 nucleotides read TGTGCCAGCCGACAACAGGGGTCGGATTCACCCCTCCACTTT. Protein: CASRQQGSDSPLHF.

This clone was found a few times. This CDR3 is CASSIEPGRHGYTF. DNA for the CDR3: TGTGCCAGTAGTATAGAACCAGGGCGGCATGGCTACACCTTC. V is TRBV19 and J is TRBJ1-2; a weak D match, TRBD1 (5 bases). The CDR3 spans 14 residues. Germline values: CDR1 LNHDA, CDR2 SQIVND (reference sequence). Trimming took off 0 bases at V and 6 bases at J, with 11 bases between the two ends.